The 7 T cell receptor beta chains below all came from one sample that was sequenced in a study of blood T cell repertoires in COVID-19. Generated by immunoSEQ multiplex PCR, the TCRdb table keeps only in-frame clones and is missing some. Found here are about 220,000 clones, 85% of them singletons; the top ten hold 2.9%. Sequenced sample: peripheral blood. These receptors all stem from a man in his fifties or sixties who had recovered from COVID-19.

This clone has only one observation. V usage is TRBV15 and J usage is TRBJ1-4; D uncertain. V gave up 5 bases and J gave up 0 bases, with 13 bases separating them. There are 16 residues in the CDR3. Germline V gene lookup returns CDR1 LNHNV and CDR2 YYDKDF (reference sequence). CDR3 residues: CATSAGVLATNEKLFF. The DNA of the CDR3 is TGTGCCACCAGCGCCGGGGTCCTTGCAACTAATGAAAAACTGTTTTTT.

A word on this clone: Other DNA sequences from this sample encode an identical CDR3 as well. This rearrangement joins TRBV27 to TRBJ1-1; possible D gene TRBD1, 6 bases. This CDR3 contains 13 residues. The V and J ends lost 0 bases and 6 bases respectively, with 8 bases between them. Germline V gene data show CDR1 as MNHEY and CDR2 as SMNVEV (reference sequence). The DNA for the CDR3 is TGTGCCAGCAGTTTATCACAGGGTTCTGAAGCTTTCTTT. Translation: CASSLSQGSEAFF.

The chain uses TRBV5-1 and TRBJ1-1; the D gene is possibly TRBD1 (5 bases). The V gene's germline CDR1 is SGHRS and CDR2 YFSETQ. Trimming cost V 0 bases and J 1 base, with 7 bases left between them. The CDR3 length is 14 residues. The CDR3 reads CASSLDRKNTEAFF. CDR3 coding DNA: TGCGCCAGCAGCTTGGACAGGAAGAACACTGAAGCTTTCTTT. Combining the CDR3 with reference TRBV5-1 and TRBJ1-1 gives the whole variable domain KAGVTQTPRYLIKTRGQQVTLSCSPISGHRSVSWYQQTPGQGLQFLFEYFSETQRNKGNFPGRFSGRQFSNSRSEMNVSTLELGDSALYLCASSLDRKNTEAFFGQGTRLTVV.

This sequence joins TRBV5-5 and TRBJ2-3; 7 nucleotides line up with TRBD2. The CDR3 spans 17 residues. The germline V gene encodes CDR1 SGHKS and CDR2 YYEKEE (reference sequence). Trimming removed 1 base from V and 4 bases from J; junction bases left unmatched: 12. The CDR3 spells CASSLSGSGGGADTQYF. DNA for the CDR3: TGTGCCAGCAGCTTGTCAGGTTCGGGAGGTGGTGCAGATACGCAGTATTTT.

The V gene is TRBV5-8, the J gene TRBJ2-5; TRBD2 matches at 10 bases. Germline CDR1 and CDR2: SGHTS and YDEGEE. J lost 5 bases, V lost 4 bases, and 11 bases had no gene match. The CDR3 is 16 residues long. Here the CDR3 reads CASSLGASGSTETQYF. The CDR3, as DNA: TGTGCCAGCAGCCTCGGAGCTAGCGGGAGTACTGAGACCCAGTACTTC. The complete variable domain, with remaining parts taken from reference TRBV5-8 and TRBJ2-5, reads EAGVTQSPTHLIKTRGQQATLRCSPISGHTSVYWYQQALGLGLQFLLWYDEGEERNRGNFPPRFSGRQFPNYSSELNVNALELEDSALYLCASSLGASGSTETQYFGPGTRLLVL.

V is TRBV7-9 and J is TRBJ1-5; possibly TRBD1 for D (5 bases). Germline CDR1 and CDR2: SEHNR and FQNEAQ (reference sequence). The V end lost 4 bases, the J end lost 2 bases, and 6 bases lay between the germline ends. This CDR3 comprises 13 residues. CDR3 coding DNA: TGTGCCAGCAGCTGGGGGGGCAATCAGCCCCAGCATTTT. Translated: CASSWGGNQPQHF.

The CDR3 bases are TGTGCCAGCAGTTTAGGACTAGCGGGAGTCAATGAGCAGTTCTTC. Protein sequence: CASSLGLAGVNEQFF. The V gene is TRBV6-5, the J gene TRBJ2-1, with 13 nucleotides matching TRBD2. The CDR3 is 15 residues long. Trimming cost V 4 bases and J 6 bases; bases outside gene matches: 3. Germline assignment: CDR1 MNHEY and CDR2 SVGAGI.